Each of the 23 T cell receptor beta chains below was sequenced from the same sample in a study of shared clonotypes between healthy human individuals. Produced via immunoSEQ multiplex PCR; TCRdb's table is partial and in-frame only. Of about 490,000 clones in the sample, over 70% were seen once. Material for sequencing was PBMCs. The receptor source for this set is a woman aged 40 to 50 in good health. Some clones in this sample may be carry-over from other donors' samples.

V and J are TRBV19 and TRBJ2-2; TRBD1 or TRBD2 may be the D gene (5 bases each). The V and J ends lost 9 bases and 6 bases respectively, with 14 bases between them. The germline CDR1 and CDR2 sequences are LNHDA and SQIVND (reference sequence). The CDR3 extends over 13 amino acids. CDR3 amino acids: CASLGRRAGELFF. The CDR3 coding sequence is TGTGCCAGCCTGGGACGGCGTGCCGGGGAGCTGTTTTTT.

This clone is a singleton in its sample. One base separates it from a far larger clone, so it is likely a read error. Other nucleotide sequences in the sample specify the same CDR3. The chain joins TRBV28 to TRBJ2-4; 8 bases map to TRBD2. CDR1 and CDR2 from the germline V gene are MDHEN and SYDVKM. The CDR3 has 15 residues. The CDR3 nucleotides are TGTGCCAGCAGGACTTTTAGCGGGAACAAAAATATTCAGTACTTC. Translation: CASRTFSGNKNIQYF.

Turning to this clone: This specimen includes other DNA sequences encoding the same CDR3. In DNA form, the CDR3 reads TGTGCCAGCAGCGTTGGGAGTTACAATGAGCAGTTCTTC. Its translation is CASSVGSYNEQFF. The J gene is TRBJ2-1, the V gene TRBV9, with D maybe TRBD2 (5 bases). Trimming removed 2 bases at V and 4 bases at J, with 7 bases between. Germline V gene data show CDR1 as SGDLS and CDR2 as YYNGEE. The CDR3 has 13 amino acids.

This clone came up many times. The V and J genes are TRBV5-1 and TRBJ2-3; 11 bases fit TRBD2. Germline CDR1 and CDR2: SGHRS and YFSETQ. With 0 bases clipped from V and 7 bases from J, the junction kept 7 bases outside the gene matches. This CDR3 is 16 amino acids long. CDR3 loop: CASSLGVGTSGYTQYF. CDR3 bases: TGCGCCAGCAGCTTGGGAGTAGGGACTAGCGGTTATACGCAGTATTTT.

As to this clone: With a far larger clone one base away, a read error is the likely cause. The same CDR3 arises from other DNA sequences in this sample as well. The chain joins TRBV30 to TRBJ2-5; no clear D gene. The CDR3 is 14 amino acids. Deletions cut 3 bases from V and 1 base from J, with 12 bases between. Germline CDR1 is GTSNPN and CDR2 is SVGIG (reference sequence). CDR3 amino acids: CAWRPETAQETQYF. The CDR3 nucleotides are TGTGCCTGGAGACCCGAGACCGCCCAAGAGACCCAGTACTTC.

J is TRBJ2-6 and V is TRBV29-1; no definite D call. V was pared by 4 bases and J by 0 bases, with 13 bases between. This CDR3 has 16 amino acids. The germline gives CDR1 SQVTM, CDR2 ANQGSEA. This CDR3 reads CSVAARTISGANVLTF. The CDR3 coding sequence is TGCAGCGTTGCTGCGAGGACGATCTCTGGGGCCAACGTCCTGACTTTC.

J is TRBJ2-1 and V is TRBV7-3, with unresolved D. Trimming shortened V by 6 bases and J by 6 bases, and 18 bases separated the two germline ends. Germline V lookup: CDR1 SGHTA, CDR2 FQGTGA. The CDR3 runs 15 residues. CDR3 sequence: CASSLDGLTVNEQFF. The CDR3 bases are TGTGCCAGCAGTTTAGACGGATTAACGGTCAATGAGCAGTTCTTC.

The gene calls are TRBV5-6 and TRBJ1-2; D gene uncertain. Germline V gives CDR1 SGHDT, CDR2 YYEEEE. The CDR3 has 16 amino acids. Trimming cost V 2 bases and J 4 bases, with 18 bases left between them. DNA for the CDR3: TGTGCCAGCAGCTTAGCCCGCCTACAGATTATCTATGGCTACACCTTC. It codes for CASSLARLQIIYGYTF.

The table lists this clone with a count of one. This sequence joins TRBV5-1 and TRBJ2-7; 7 bases match TRBD1. The CDR3 spans 18 residues. Per the germline V gene, CDR1 is SGHRS and CDR2 is YFSETQ. Losses at the gene ends were 2 bases for V and 3 bases for J; bases not matched to a gene: 17. CDR3 DNA: TGCGCCAGCAGCTTAGCCAGTTCCGGGACAGCCGACAACTACGAGCAGTACTTC. This codes for CASSLASSGTADNYEQYF.

This clone has just one count. A single base is all that separates this from a far larger clone, so a read error is likely. V is TRBV28 and J is TRBJ1-4; D call uncertain. Germline V gene data show CDR1 as MDHEN and CDR2 as SYDVKM. CDR3 length equals 11 residues. CDR3 amino acids: CAGRLNEKLFF. CDR3 nucleotides: TGTGCCGGCAGGCTAAATGAAAAACTGTTTTTT.

CDR3 in amino acids: CASSPRVGTQYF. As DNA, the CDR3 is TGTGCCAGCAGCCCGAGAGTTGGTACGCAGTATTTT. The chain has TRBV9 and TRBJ2-3, with unresolved D. The CDR3 spans 12 residues. CDR1 is SGDLS and CDR2 is YYNGEE in the germline V gene. With 4 bases removed from V and 8 bases from J, the gap between germline ends came to 11 bases. The whole variable domain, remainder taken from reference TRBV9 and TRBJ2-3, is DSGVTQTPKHLITATGQRVTLRCSPRSGDLSVYWYQQSLDQGLQFLIQYYNGEERAKGNILERFSAQQFPDLHSELNLSSLELGDSALYFCASSPRVGTQYFGPGTRLTVL.

The sample holds many counts of this clone. This sample also contains other DNA sequences that code for the same CDR3. The chain employs TRBV28 and TRBJ1-5; weak D call: TRBD1 (6 bases). The CDR3 covers 13 residues. CDR1 is MDHEN and CDR2 is SYDVKM in the germline V gene. With 5 bases removed from V and 4 bases from J, the gap between germline ends came to 9 bases. Written as DNA, the CDR3 is TGTGCCAGCAGTAGGACAGTTAATCAGCCCCAGCATTTT. This translates into CASSRTVNQPQHF.

The chain couples TRBV2 to TRBJ1-1, with a weak D call TRBD1 (5 bases). Trimming left V 2 bases short and J 6 bases short, with 13 bases between. The germline V gene encodes CDR1 SNHLY and CDR2 FYNNEI. The CDR3 totals 14 residues. Written as DNA, the CDR3 is TGTGCCAGCAGTGAATACGGGGCTGGCTCTGAAGCTTTCTTT. Its translation is CASSEYGAGSEAFF. The full variable domain, in which reference TRBV2 and TRBJ1-1 provide the parts outside the CDR3, is EPEVTQTPSHQVTQMGQEVILRCVPISNHLYFYWYRQILGQKVEFLVSFYNNEISEKSEIFDDQFSVERPDGSNFTLKIRSTKLEDSAMYFCASSEYGAGSEAFFGQGTRLTVV.

In this sample, this clone turned up many times. This same CDR3 is encoded by further DNA sequences in the sample. The V and J genes are TRBV11-2 and TRBJ2-7; no reliable D call. This CDR3 has 13 residues. Between the trimmed V and J ends, which lost 2 bases and 3 bases, there was a span of 8 bases. Germline V gives CDR1 SGHAT, CDR2 FQNNGV. Here the CDR3 reads CASSLRAHYEQYF. CDR3 bases: TGTGCCAGCAGCTTACGAGCTCACTACGAGCAGTACTTC.

This chain uses TRBV11-2 with TRBJ1-2; no clear D gene. In germline, CDR1 is SGHAT, CDR2 FQNNGV. The CDR3 length is 15 residues. V was clipped by 5 bases and J by 7 bases, with 20 bases between them. The CDR3 protein is CASSPTRTGGLGYTF. The CDR3 DNA follows: TGTGCCAGCAGCCCTACGAGAACGGGAGGGCTTGGCTACACCTTC. Full variable domain (missing parts from reference TRBV11-2 and TRBJ1-2): EAGVAQSPRYKIIEKRQSVAFWCNPISGHATLYWYQQILGQGPKLLIQFQNNGVVDDSQLPKDRFSAERLKGVDSTLKIQPAKLEDSAVYLCASSPTRTGGLGYTFGSGTRLTVV.

The chain recombines TRBV15 with TRBJ1-5; D is perhaps TRBD1 (6 bases). Per germline, CDR1 LNHNV and CDR2 YYDKDF (reference sequence). The CDR3 runs 16 residues. Trimming stripped 0 bases from V and 3 bases from J, with 12 bases between. The DNA for the CDR3 is TGTGCCACCAGCAGAGATGGGTGGGACACCAATCAGCCCCAGCATTTT. This codes for CATSRDGWDTNQPQHF.

Comment on this clone: This likely reflects a read error, since a far larger clone is one base away. The J gene is TRBJ1-5, the V gene TRBV30; D gene uncertain. Germline lookup yields CDR1 GTSNPN and CDR2 SVGIG (reference sequence). The length of the CDR3 is 12 residues. Trimming removed 3 bases at V and 2 bases at J, with 5 bases between. CDR3 nucleotide sequence: TGTGCCTGGAGCGGAGGCAATCAGCCCCAGCATTTT. Amino acid sequence: CAWSGGNQPQHF. The whole variable domain, remainder taken from reference TRBV30 and TRBJ1-5, is SQTIHQWPATLVQPVGSPLSLECTVEGTSNPNLYWYRQAAGRGLQLLFYSVGIGQISSEVPQNLSASRPQDRQFILSSKKLLLSDSGFYLCAWSGGNQPQHFGDGTRLSIL.

As concerns this clone: This probably arose from a read error, given a far larger clone one base away. The rearrangement uses TRBV7-3 and TRBJ2-2, with D possibly matching TRBD1 (7 bases). The germline gives CDR1 SGHTA, CDR2 FQGTGA. The CDR3 has 16 residues. The CDR3 sequence is CASSSTGFASTGGLFF. The CDR3 DNA is TGTGCCAGCAGCTCGACAGGGTTTGCATCCACCGGGGGGCTGTTTTTT.

The chain combines TRBV2 with TRBJ1-5; possibly TRBD1 for D (6 bases). Trimming removed 0 bases from V and 7 bases from J, with 19 bases in between. The CDR3 contains 17 residues. Germline lookup yields CDR1 SNHLY and CDR2 FYNNEI. CDR3 loop: CASSEARARVRGQPQHF. CDR3 in DNA: TGTGCCAGCAGTGAAGCCAGGGCCAGGGTGAGGGGGCAGCCCCAGCATTTT.

The CDR3, as DNA: TGCAGCTCTGGCTTCCCTGAGCAGTTCTTC. Translated: CSSGFPEQFF. The rearrangement uses TRBV29-1 and TRBJ2-1; D is unresolved. The V gene's germline CDR1 is SQVTM and CDR2 ANQGSEA. This CDR3 comprises 10 residues. Trimming pared 8 bases from V and 9 bases from J, leaving 11 bases between.

V and J are TRBV2 and TRBJ1-1, with D maybe TRBD1 (5 bases). Trimming pared 4 bases from V and 4 bases from J, leaving 19 bases between. This CDR3 has 16 residues. In germline, CDR1 is SNHLY, CDR2 FYNNEI. The CDR3 region has the DNA TGTGCCAGCAGTGGGGGGGTCGGGCAGGCCACCACTGAAGCTTTCTTT. As protein: CASSGGVGQATTEAFF. Full variable domain (missing parts from reference TRBV2 and TRBJ1-1): EPEVTQTPSHQVTQMGQEVILRCVPISNHLYFYWYRQILGQKVEFLVSFYNNEISEKSEIFDDQFSVERPDGSNFTLKIRSTKLEDSAMYFCASSGGVGQATTEAFFGQGTRLTVV.

This chain uses TRBV5-3 with TRBJ1-5, with D possibly being TRBD1 (5 bases). TRBV5-3 is treated as an ORF (open reading frame) with a function not yet certain. The CDR3 has 15 residues. Trimming left V 4 bases short and J 3 bases short, with 14 bases between. The CDR3 DNA is TGTGCCAGAAGCCCCTGGGCGGACATCAATCAGCCCCAGCATTTT. Its translation is CARSPWADINQPQHF.

The chain has TRBV27 and TRBJ1-4; no clear D gene. The CDR3 has 14 residues. V lost 4 bases and J lost 2, with 8 bases in between. Germline V gene data show CDR1 as MNHEY and CDR2 as SMNVEV (reference sequence). CDR3 nucleotides: TGTGCCAGCAGTTCCGCAGGCACTAATGAAAAACTGTTTTTT. Protein sequence: CASSSAGTNEKLFF.